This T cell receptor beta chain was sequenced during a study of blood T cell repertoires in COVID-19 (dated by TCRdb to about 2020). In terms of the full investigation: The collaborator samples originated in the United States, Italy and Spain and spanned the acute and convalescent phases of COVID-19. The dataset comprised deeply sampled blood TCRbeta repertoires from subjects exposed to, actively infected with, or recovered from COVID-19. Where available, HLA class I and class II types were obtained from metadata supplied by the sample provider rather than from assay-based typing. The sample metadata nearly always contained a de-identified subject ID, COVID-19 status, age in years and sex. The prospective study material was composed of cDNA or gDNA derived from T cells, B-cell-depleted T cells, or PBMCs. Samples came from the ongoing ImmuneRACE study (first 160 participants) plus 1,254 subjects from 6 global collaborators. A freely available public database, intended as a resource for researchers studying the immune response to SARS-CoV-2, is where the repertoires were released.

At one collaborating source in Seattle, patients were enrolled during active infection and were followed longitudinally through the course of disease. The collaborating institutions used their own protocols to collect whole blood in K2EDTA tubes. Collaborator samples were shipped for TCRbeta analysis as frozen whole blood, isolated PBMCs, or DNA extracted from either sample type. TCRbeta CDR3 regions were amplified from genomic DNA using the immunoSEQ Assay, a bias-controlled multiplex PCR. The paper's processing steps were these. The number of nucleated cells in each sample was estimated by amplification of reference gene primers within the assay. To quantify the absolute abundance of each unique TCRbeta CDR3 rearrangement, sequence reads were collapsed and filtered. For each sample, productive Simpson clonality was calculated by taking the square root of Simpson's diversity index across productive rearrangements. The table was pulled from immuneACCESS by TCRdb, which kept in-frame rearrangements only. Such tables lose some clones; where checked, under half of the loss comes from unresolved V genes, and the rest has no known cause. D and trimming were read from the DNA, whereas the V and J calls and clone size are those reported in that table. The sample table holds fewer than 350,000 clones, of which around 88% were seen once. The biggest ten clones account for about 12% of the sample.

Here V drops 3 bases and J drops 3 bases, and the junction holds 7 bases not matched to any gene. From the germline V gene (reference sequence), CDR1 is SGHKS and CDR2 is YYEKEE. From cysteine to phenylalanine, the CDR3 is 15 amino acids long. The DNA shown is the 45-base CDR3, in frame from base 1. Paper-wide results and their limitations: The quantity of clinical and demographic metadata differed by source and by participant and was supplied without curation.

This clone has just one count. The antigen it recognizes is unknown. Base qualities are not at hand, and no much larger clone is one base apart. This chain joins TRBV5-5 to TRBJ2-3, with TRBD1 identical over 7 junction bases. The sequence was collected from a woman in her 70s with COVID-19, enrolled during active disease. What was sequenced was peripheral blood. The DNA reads TGTGCCAGCAGCTCAACAGGGGTTCGGACAGATACGCAGTATTTT. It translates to CASSSTGVRTDTQYF.